Each of the 10 T cell receptor beta chains below was sequenced from the same sample in a study of control samples from healthy donors and cancer patients. Here immunoSEQ multiplex PCR was the method, and the copy in TCRdb shows in-frame clones only, minus some. The sample has tens of thousands of clones, approximately 95% seen once. Specimen: blood. All receptors derive from a woman in her 30s in good health.

Concerning this clone: At one of its ends the junction is not consistent with the germline gene, which may arise from a read error. The chain joins TRBV3-1 (or the pseudogene TRBV3-2) to TRBJ2-7, with 8 bases lining up with TRBD1. The germline V gene encodes CDR1 LGHDT and CDR2 YNNKEL (reference sequence). CDR3 length: 15 amino acids. The CDR3 coding sequence is TGTGCCAGCAGTCAAGGAGCCAGGGGGCGATTCGAGCAGTACTTC. Protein: CASSQGARGRFEQYF.

The V gene is TRBV3-1 (or the pseudogene TRBV3-2), the J gene TRBJ2-3, with TRBD2 identical over 11 bases. This CDR3 has 17 amino acids. CDR1 and CDR2 from the germline V gene are LGHDT and YNNKEL (reference sequence). V trimming: 3 bases; J trimming: 0 bases; junction bases outside the gene matches: 5. CDR3 bases: TGTGCCAGCAGCCACAGTAGCGGGAGGGTTAGCACAGATACGCAGTATTTT. It codes for CASSHSSGRVSTDTQYF.

In nucleotides, the CDR3 is TGTGCCACCAGTGATCCGGGGCGAGAGACCCAGTACTTC. Its protein is CATSDPGRETQYF. The V call is TRBV24-1, the J call TRBJ2-5, with D possibly called TRBD1 or TRBD2 (5 bases each). Germline assignment: CDR1 KGHDR and CDR2 SFDVKD. V gave up 3 bases and J gave up 4 bases, with 8 bases separating them. This CDR3 comprises 13 residues.

The V and J genes are TRBV9 and TRBJ2-1; D is ambiguous. Germline loops: CDR1 SGDLS, CDR2 YYNGEE. Trimming pared 0 bases from V and 0 bases from J, leaving 10 bases between. The CDR3 has 16 amino acids. The CDR3 sequence: CASSVEISSSYNEQFF. The CDR3 DNA is TGTGCCAGCAGCGTAGAAATTAGCAGCTCCTACAATGAGCAGTTCTTC.

The genes are TRBV11-2 and TRBJ2-7; possible D gene TRBD1, 7 bases. CDR3 length: 18 residues. Trimming shortened V by 3 bases and J by 3 bases, and 24 bases separated the two germline ends. CDR1 is SGHAT, CDR2 FQNNGV, per germline. CDR3 DNA sequence: TGTGCCAGCAGCTTGAATTCCATGCCGGCAGGGGGAGGCTACGAGCAGTACTTC. It translates to CASSLNSMPAGGGYEQYF.

The chain combines TRBV28 with TRBJ1-1; the match to TRBD1 covers 8 bases. The trim removed 3 bases at V and 3 bases at J, leaving 3 bases unmatched. The length of the CDR3 is 14 residues. CDR1 is MDHEN and CDR2 is SYDVKM in the germline V gene. The CDR3 bases are TGTGCCAGCAGTTTCCGACAGGGGCACACTGAAGCTTTCTTT. Protein: CASSFRQGHTEAFF.

The gene calls are TRBV6-4 and TRBJ2-3; D is ambiguous. This CDR3 is built from 15 residues. Trimming cost V 5 bases and J 0 bases, with 12 bases left between them. The V gene's germline CDR1 is MRHNA and CDR2 SNTAGT. CDR3 sequence (DNA): TGTGCCAGCAGTCCGTCCTATGGGAGCACAGATACGCAGTATTTT. This sequence encodes CASSPSYGSTDTQYF.

The chain joins TRBV27 to TRBJ1-5; no clear D gene. There are 14 residues in the CDR3. Trimming shortened V by 3 bases and J by 7 bases, and 13 bases separated the two germline ends. From germline, CDR1 is MNHEY and CDR2 SMNVEV (reference sequence). The CDR3 region is CASSFTGPPQPQHF. The CDR3 DNA sequence: TGTGCCAGCAGTTTTACGGGTCCGCCCCAGCCCCAGCATTTT.

The J gene is TRBJ2-7, the V gene TRBV14, with 8 nucleotides matching TRBD1. The germline V gene encodes CDR1 SGHDN and CDR2 FVKESK. CDR3 size: 14 residues. With 0 bases clipped from V and 4 bases from J, the junction kept 2 bases outside the gene matches. The CDR3 nucleotides read TGTGCCAGCAGCCAAGATAGGACAGGGTACGAGCAGTACTTC. This gives the protein CASSQDRTGYEQYF.

The genes are TRBV5-1 and TRBJ2-3, with TRBD2 matching over 13 bases. V shed 7 bases and J 4 bases; nucleotides not matched to a gene: 12. There are 17 residues in the CDR3. Germline V lookup: CDR1 SGHRS, CDR2 YFSETQ. The CDR3 here is CASAGLKLAGGPDTQYF. For the CDR3, the DNA is TGCGCCAGCGCAGGACTCAAACTAGCGGGAGGGCCAGATACGCAGTATTTT.